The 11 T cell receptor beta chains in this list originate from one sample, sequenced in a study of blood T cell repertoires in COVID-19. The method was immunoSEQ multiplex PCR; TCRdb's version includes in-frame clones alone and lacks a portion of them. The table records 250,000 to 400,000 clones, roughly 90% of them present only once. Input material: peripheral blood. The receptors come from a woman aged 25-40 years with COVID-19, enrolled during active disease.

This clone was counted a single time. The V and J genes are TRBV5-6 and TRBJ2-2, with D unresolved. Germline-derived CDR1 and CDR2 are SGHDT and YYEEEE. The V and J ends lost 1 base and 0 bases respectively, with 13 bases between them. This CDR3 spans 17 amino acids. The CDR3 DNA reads TGTGCCAGCAGCTTGATATCGGTCCGATCGAACACCGGGGAGCTGTTTTTT. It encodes CASSLISVRSNTGELFF.

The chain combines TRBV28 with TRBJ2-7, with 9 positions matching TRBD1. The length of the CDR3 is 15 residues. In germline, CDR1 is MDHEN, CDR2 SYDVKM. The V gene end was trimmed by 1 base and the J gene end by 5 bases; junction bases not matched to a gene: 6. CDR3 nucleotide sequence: TGTGCCAGCAGTTTATCCGGGACAGGGCGAGACGAGCAGTACTTC. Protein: CASSLSGTGRDEQYF.

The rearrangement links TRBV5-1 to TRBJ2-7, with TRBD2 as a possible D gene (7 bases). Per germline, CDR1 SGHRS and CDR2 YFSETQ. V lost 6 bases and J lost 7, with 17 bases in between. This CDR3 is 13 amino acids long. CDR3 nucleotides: TGCGCCAGCACCAGGGGAGGAGCGGGGGAGCAGTACTTC. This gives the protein CASTRGGAGEQYF.

CDR3 DNA: TGTGCCAGCAGCTTAGGTTCCCAGAGCAATCAGCCCCAGCATTTT. Translation: CASSLGSQSNQPQHF. The rearrangement links TRBV11-2 to TRBJ1-5; D is unresolved. This CDR3 has 15 residues. Germline V gives CDR1 SGHAT, CDR2 FQNNGV. With 1 base removed from V and 1 base from J, the gap between germline ends came to 8 bases.

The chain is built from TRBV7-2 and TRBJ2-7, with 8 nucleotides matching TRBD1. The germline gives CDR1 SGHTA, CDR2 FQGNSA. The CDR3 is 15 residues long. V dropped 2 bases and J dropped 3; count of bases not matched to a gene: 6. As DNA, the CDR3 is TGTGCCAGCAGCTTATCCGGGACAGGCGGCTACGAGCAGTACTTC. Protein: CASSLSGTGGYEQYF.

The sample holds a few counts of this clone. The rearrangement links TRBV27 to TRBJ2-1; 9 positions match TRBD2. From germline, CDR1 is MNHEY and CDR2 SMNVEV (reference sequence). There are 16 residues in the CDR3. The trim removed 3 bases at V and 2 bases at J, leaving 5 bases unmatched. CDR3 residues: CASSFVAGATYNEQFF. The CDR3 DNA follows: TGTGCCAGCAGTTTCGTAGCGGGAGCGACCTACAATGAGCAGTTCTTC.

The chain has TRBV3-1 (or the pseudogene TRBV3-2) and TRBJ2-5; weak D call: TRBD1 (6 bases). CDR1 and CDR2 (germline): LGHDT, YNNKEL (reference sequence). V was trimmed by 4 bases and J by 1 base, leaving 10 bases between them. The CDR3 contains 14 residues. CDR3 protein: CASSRRQVQETQYF. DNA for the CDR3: TGTGCCAGCAGCCGAAGACAGGTCCAAGAGACCCAGTACTTC.

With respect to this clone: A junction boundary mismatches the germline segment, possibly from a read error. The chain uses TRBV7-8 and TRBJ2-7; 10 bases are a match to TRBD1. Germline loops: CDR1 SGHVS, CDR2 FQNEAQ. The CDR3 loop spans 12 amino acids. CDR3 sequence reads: CASSLATGQGSF. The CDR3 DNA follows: TGTGCCAGCAGCTTAGCTACGGGACAGGGGAGCTTC.

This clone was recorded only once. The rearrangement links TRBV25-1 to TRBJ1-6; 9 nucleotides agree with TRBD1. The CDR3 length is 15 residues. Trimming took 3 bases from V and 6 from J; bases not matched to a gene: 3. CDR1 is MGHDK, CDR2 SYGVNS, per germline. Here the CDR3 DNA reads TGTGCCAGCAGTGACCGGGACAGGGTTAATTCACCCCTCCACTTT. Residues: CASSDRDRVNSPLHF.

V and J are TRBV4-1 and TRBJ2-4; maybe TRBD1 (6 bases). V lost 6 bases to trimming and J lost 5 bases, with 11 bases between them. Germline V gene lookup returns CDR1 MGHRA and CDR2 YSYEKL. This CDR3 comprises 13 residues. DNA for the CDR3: TGCGCCAGCAGTCTGGACAGAGAAAACATTCAGTACTTC. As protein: CASSLDRENIQYF.

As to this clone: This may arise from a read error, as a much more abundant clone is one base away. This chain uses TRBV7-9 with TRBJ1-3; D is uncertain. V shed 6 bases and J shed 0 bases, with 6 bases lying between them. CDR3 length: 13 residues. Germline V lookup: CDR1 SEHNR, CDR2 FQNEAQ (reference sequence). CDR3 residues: CASSRDSGNTIYF. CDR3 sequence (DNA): TGTGCCAGCAGTCGGGACTCTGGAAACACCATATATTTT.